These 12 T cell receptor beta chains were all obtained from the same sample, sequenced in a study of cytomegalovirus exposure and HLA in healthy donors. Amplification used 60 Vbeta primers and 13 Jbeta primers. Profiling relied on immunoSEQ multiplex PCR, and the TCRdb table lists in-frame clones only, not all of them. The profile covers about 78,000 clones, with about 64% appearing a single time and roughly 5.6% taken by the ten largest. The sequenced sample consisted of PBMCs. These receptors all stem from a young man in good health and CMV-seropositive.

V usage is TRBV9 and J usage is TRBJ2-3, with 8 positions matching TRBD2. The CDR3 totals 15 residues. V shed 4 bases and J 1 base; nucleotides not matched to a gene: 5. Germline assignment: CDR1 SGDLS and CDR2 YYNGEE. Here the CDR3 DNA reads TGTGCCAGCAGCTACGGGACTAGGGGCACAGATACGCAGTATTTT. It translates to CASSYGTRGTDTQYF. Combining the CDR3 with reference TRBV9 and TRBJ2-3 gives the whole variable domain DSGVTQTPKHLITATGQRVTLRCSPRSGDLSVYWYQQSLDQGLQFLIQYYNGEERAKGNILERFSAQQFPDLHSELNLSSLELGDSALYFCASSYGTRGTDTQYFGPGTRLTVL.

The J gene is TRBJ2-7, the V gene TRBV5-1, with D hard to call. Trimming pared 0 bases from V and 10 bases from J, leaving 11 bases between. Germline-derived CDR1 and CDR2 are SGHRS and YFSETQ. The CDR3 extends over 12 amino acids. CDR3 residues: CASSLVGPPQYF. The DNA for the CDR3 is TGCGCCAGCAGCTTGGTGGGCCCTCCTCAGTACTTC. Full variable domain (remainder filled in from reference TRBV5-1 and TRBJ2-7): KAGVTQTPRYLIKTRGQQVTLSCSPISGHRSVSWYQQTPGQGLQFLFEYFSETQRNKGNFPGRFSGRQFSNSRSEMNVSTLELGDSALYLCASSLVGPPQYFGPGTRLTVT.

Remarks on this clone: At one boundary the junction diverges from the germline segment, which might be a read error. This rearrangement joins TRBV5-6 to TRBJ2-7; TRBD1 matches 10 bases. Germline CDR1 is SGHDT and CDR2 is YYEEEE. The CDR3 contains 15 residues. This CDR3 is CAGSTRGQGLYEQYF. The CDR3 DNA reads as TGTGCCGGCAGCACACGGGGACAGGGGCTCTACGAGCAGTACTTC.

The gene calls are TRBV5-6 and TRBJ2-3; D not certain. Looked up from germline, CDR1 is SGHDT and CDR2 is YYEEEE. V was trimmed by 0 bases and J by 5 bases, leaving 13 bases between them. This CDR3 has 15 amino acids. The CDR3, as DNA: TGTGCCAGCAGCTTGGCCAAGCACAGTCGAGATACGCAGTATTTT. This translates into CASSLAKHSRDTQYF.

The J gene is TRBJ2-2, the V gene TRBV30, with 8 bases matching TRBD1. J was trimmed by 6 bases and V by 5 bases; bases with no gene match: 5. CDR3 length: 13 residues. Per germline, CDR1 GTSNPN and CDR2 SVGIG (reference sequence). The CDR3 loop reads CAWEGQDSGELFF. CDR3 coding DNA: TGTGCCTGGGAGGGACAGGACTCCGGGGAGCTGTTTTTT. The full variable domain, completed using reference TRBV30 and TRBJ2-2, is SQTIHQWPATLVQPVGSPLSLECTVEGTSNPNLYWYRQAAGRGLQLLFYSVGIGQISSEVPQNLSASRPQDRQFILSSKKLLLSDSGFYLCAWEGQDSGELFFGEGSRLTVL.

This clone was observed a handful of times. V is TRBV9 and J is TRBJ1-3; D gene ambiguous. With 0 bases removed from V and 2 bases from J, the gap between germline ends came to 9 bases. CDR3 size: 15 residues. Germline-derived CDR1 and CDR2 are SGDLS and YYNGEE. The CDR3 sequence: CASSVASGAGNTIYF. CDR3 nucleotides: TGTGCCAGCAGCGTAGCATCCGGAGCTGGAAACACCATATATTTT.

The chain carries TRBV18 and TRBJ1-5, with 9 bases that match TRBD1. CDR1 and CDR2 from the germline V gene are KGHSH and LQKENI. Trimming cost V 3 bases and J 4 bases; bases outside gene matches: 1. The CDR3 length is 14 residues. CDR3 in amino acids: CASSPGTGNQPQHF. The CDR3, as DNA: TGTGCCAGCTCACCCGGGACAGGGAATCAGCCCCAGCATTTT.

The CDR3 here is CSGGGSGEQYF. The CDR3 nucleotides read TGCAGCGGGGGGGGATCGGGCGAGCAGTACTTC. The genes are TRBV29-1 and TRBJ2-7; 7 bases are a match to TRBD2. From germline, CDR1 is SQVTM and CDR2 ANQGSEA. V was clipped by 7 bases and J by 6 bases; unmatched bases: 6. This CDR3 comprises 11 residues.

The rearrangement links TRBV2 to TRBJ2-5; no firm D call. Germline-derived CDR1 and CDR2 are SNHLY and FYNNEI. V lost 8 bases and J lost 0, with 10 bases in between. The CDR3 length is 13 residues. In DNA form, the CDR3 reads TGTGCCAGCGGAGCATACTACCAAGAGACCCAGTACTTC. Translating gives CASGAYYQETQYF.

With regard to this clone: Germline is not matched at one junction end, which may reflect a read error. The chain couples TRBV2 to TRBJ2-7, with 8 bases fitting TRBD1. The CDR3 contains 14 residues. CDR1 and CDR2 from the germline V gene are SNHLY and FYNNEI. DNA of the CDR3: TGTGCCAGCAGTCCGGACAGGGCCTCCTTCGAGCAGTACTTC. It translates to CASSPDRASFEQYF.

The chain has TRBV18 and TRBJ1-5; D is possibly TRBD1 (5 bases). V lost 3 bases and J 3 bases, leaving 9 bases between the germline ends. The CDR3 runs 14 residues. Per germline, CDR1 KGHSH and CDR2 LQKENI. CDR3 nucleotides: TGTGCCAGCTCACCCGACAGTGACAATCAGCCCCAGCATTTT. Translation gives CASSPDSDNQPQHF.

This clone has a single count. V gene TRBV5-1 combines with J gene TRBJ2-1, with TRBD2 identical over 11 bases. From germline, CDR1 is SGHRS and CDR2 YFSETQ. This CDR3 contains 17 residues. With 0 bases clipped from V and 6 bases from J, the junction kept 8 bases outside the gene matches. For the CDR3, the DNA is TGCGCCAGCAGCTTGGGTAGCGGGAGGGCCGCGGGCAATGAGCAGTTCTTC. Its protein is CASSLGSGRAAGNEQFF.